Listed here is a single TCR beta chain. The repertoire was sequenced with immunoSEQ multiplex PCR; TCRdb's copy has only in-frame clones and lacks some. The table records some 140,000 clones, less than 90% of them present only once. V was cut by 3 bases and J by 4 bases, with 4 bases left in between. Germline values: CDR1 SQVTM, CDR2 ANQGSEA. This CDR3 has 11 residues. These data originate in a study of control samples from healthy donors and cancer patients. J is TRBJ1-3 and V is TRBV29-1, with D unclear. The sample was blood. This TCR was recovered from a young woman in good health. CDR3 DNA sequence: TGCAGCGTTGAGGGGGGAAACACCATATATTTT. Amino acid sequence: CSVEGGNTIYF.